This T cell receptor beta chain was sequenced for a study of cytomegalovirus exposure and HLA in healthy donors. Looked up from germline, CDR1 is MDHEN and CDR2 is SYDVKM. V was clipped by 9 bases and J by 5 bases; unmatched bases: 15. The length of the CDR3 is 16 residues. The PCR ran on 60 Vbeta and 13 Jbeta primers. Data came from immunoSEQ multiplex PCR; TCRdb stores just in-frame clones and leaves some out. The sample has some 160,000 clones, about a tenth seen once. Sequencing input: PBMCs. The chain combines TRBV28 with TRBJ2-2; 7 nucleotides align to TRBD1. The receptor was derived from a male donor in good health and CMV-seronegative. The CDR3 DNA is TGTGCCAGTCGCGCCGGGACAGACACTCCAACCGGGGAGCTGTTTTTT. It codes for CASRAGTDTPTGELFF.